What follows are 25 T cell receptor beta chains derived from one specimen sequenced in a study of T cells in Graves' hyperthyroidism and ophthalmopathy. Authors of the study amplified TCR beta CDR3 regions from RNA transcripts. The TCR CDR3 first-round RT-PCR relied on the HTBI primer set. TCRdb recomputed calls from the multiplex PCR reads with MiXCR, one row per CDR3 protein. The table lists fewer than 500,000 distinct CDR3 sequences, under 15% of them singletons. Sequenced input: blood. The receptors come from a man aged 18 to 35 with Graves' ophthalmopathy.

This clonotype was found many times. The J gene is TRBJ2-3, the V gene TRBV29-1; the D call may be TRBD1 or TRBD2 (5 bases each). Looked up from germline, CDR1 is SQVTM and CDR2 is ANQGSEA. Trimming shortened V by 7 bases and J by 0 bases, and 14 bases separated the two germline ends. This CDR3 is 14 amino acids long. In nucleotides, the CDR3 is TGCAGCGGCAGCTCGGGGCCCAGCACAGATACGCAGTATTTT. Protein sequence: CSGSSGPSTDTQYF.

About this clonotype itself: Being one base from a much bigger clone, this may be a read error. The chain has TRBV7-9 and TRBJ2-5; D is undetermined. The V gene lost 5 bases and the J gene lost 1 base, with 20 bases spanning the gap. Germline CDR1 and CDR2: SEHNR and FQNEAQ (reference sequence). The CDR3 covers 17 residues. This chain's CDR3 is CASSMVAASATQETQYF. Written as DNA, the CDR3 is TGTGCCAGCAGCATGGTCGCAGCGAGTGCGACCCAAGAGACCCAGTACTTC.

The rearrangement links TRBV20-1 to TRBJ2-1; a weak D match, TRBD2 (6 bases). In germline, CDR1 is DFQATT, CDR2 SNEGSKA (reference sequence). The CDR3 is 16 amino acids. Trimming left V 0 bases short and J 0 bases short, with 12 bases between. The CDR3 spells CSARDGGKSSYNEQFF. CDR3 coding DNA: TGCAGTGCTAGAGATGGCGGGAAGAGCTCCTACAATGAGCAGTTCTTC.

CDR3 nucleotides: TGTGCCAGCAGGTTCTCTGGGGCCAACGTCCTGACTTTC. Protein product: CASRFSGANVLTF. The chain combines TRBV12-3 or TRBV12-4 with TRBJ2-6, with D uncertain. V was shortened by 6 bases and J by 0 bases, with 3 bases between the two germline ends. This CDR3 has 13 residues.

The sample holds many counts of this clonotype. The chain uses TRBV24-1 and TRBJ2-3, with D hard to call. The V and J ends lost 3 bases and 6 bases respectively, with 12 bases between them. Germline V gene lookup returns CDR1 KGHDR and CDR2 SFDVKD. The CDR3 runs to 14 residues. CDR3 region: CATSDTLRADTQYF. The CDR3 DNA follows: TGTGCCACCAGTGATACGTTACGAGCGGATACGCAGTATTTT.

The chain's CDR3 is CASTSRPGLAGEGSGANVLTF. DNA of the CDR3: TGTGCCAGCACTTCTAGACCGGGACTAGCGGGCGAGGGCTCTGGGGCCAACGTCCTGACTTTC. This chain uses TRBV25-1 with TRBJ2-6, with 12 nucleotides matching TRBD2. CDR1 and CDR2 (germline): MGHDK, SYGVNS. The CDR3 contains 21 residues. The ends lost 7 bases at V and 0 bases at J; junction bases unmatched: 16.

CDR3 sequence: CASSQDLGPEAFF. The CDR3 nucleotides read TGTGCCAGCAGCCAAGATTTGGGGCCTGAAGCTTTCTTT. J is TRBJ1-1 and V is TRBV3-1; perhaps TRBD1 as D (5 bases). V lost 0 bases to trimming and J lost 6 bases, with 8 bases between them. Germline V CDR1 and CDR2: LGHDT, YNNKEL (reference sequence). The CDR3 contains 13 residues. Using reference TRBV3-1 and TRBJ1-1 for the parts outside the CDR3, the full variable domain is DTAVSQTPKYLVTQMGNDKSIKCEQNLGHDTMYWYKQDSKKFLKIMFSYNNKELIINETVPNRFSPKSPDKAHLNLHINSLELGDSAVYFCASSQDLGPEAFFGQGTRLTVV.

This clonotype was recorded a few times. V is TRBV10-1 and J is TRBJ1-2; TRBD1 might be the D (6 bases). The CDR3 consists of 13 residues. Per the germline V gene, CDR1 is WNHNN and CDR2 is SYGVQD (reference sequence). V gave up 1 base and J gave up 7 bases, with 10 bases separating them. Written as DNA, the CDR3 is TGCGCCAGCAGTGAGTTCGAGGGGGGTGGCTACACCTTC. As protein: CASSEFEGGGYTF.

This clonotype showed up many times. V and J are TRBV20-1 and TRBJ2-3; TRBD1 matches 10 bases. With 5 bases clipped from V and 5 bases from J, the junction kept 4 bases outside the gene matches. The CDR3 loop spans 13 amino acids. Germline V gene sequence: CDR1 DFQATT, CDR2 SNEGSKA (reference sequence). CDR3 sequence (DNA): TGCAGTGCTGGGACAGGGGAGGTAGATACGCAGTATTTT. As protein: CSAGTGEVDTQYF.

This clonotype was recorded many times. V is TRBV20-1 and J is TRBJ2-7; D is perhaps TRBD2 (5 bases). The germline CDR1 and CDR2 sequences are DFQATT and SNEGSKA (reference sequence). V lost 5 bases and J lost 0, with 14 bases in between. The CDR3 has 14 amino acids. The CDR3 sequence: CSALTTSNSYEQYF. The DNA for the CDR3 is TGCAGTGCTCTGACTACTTCGAACTCCTACGAGCAGTACTTC.

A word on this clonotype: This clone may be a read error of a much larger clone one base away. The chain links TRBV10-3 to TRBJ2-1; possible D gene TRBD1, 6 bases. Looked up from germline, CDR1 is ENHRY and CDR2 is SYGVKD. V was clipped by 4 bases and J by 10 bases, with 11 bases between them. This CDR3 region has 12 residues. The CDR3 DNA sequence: TGTGCCATCAGTGTGGGGGCTAGAGAGCAGTTCTTC. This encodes CAISVGAREQFF.

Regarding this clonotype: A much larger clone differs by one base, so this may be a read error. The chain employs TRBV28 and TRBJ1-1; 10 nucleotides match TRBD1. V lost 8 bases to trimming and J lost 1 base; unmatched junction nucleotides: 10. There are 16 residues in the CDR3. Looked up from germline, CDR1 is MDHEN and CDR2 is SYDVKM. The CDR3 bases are TGTGCCAGCCGAGGAGGGGACAGGGGCCCGAACACTGAAGCTTTCTTT. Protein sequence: CASRGGDRGPNTEAFF.

CDR3 bases: TGTGCCAGCAGCGTAGGGGGTGATACGCAGTATTTT. It codes for CASSVGGDTQYF. The chain couples TRBV9 to TRBJ2-3; D is unclear. This CDR3 is 12 amino acids long. CDR1 SGDLS and CDR2 YYNGEE come from the germline V gene. The ends were cut back, 0 bases at V and 6 bases at J, with 5 bases in the middle.

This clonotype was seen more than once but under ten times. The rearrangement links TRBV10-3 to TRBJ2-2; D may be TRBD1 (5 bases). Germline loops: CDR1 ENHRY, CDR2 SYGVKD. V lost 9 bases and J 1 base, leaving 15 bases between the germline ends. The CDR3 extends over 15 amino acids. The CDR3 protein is CAIAPLGQNTGELFF. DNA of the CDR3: TGTGCCATTGCACCCCTTGGACAGAACACCGGGGAGCTGTTTTTT.

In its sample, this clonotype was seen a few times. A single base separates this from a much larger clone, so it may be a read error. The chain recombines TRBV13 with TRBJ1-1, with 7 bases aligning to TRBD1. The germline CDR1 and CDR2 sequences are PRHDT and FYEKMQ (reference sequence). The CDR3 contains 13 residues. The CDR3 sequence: CASRLTGNTGAFF. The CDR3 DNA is TGTGCCAGCAGATTGACAGGGAACACTGGAGCTTTCTTT.

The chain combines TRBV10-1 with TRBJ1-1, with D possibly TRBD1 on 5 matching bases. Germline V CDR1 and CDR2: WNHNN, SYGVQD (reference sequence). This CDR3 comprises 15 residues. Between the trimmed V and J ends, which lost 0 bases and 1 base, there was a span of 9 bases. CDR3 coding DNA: TGCGCCAGCAGTGAGTCGGGGGAGGGGAACACTGAAGCTTTCTTT. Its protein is CASSESGEGNTEAFF.

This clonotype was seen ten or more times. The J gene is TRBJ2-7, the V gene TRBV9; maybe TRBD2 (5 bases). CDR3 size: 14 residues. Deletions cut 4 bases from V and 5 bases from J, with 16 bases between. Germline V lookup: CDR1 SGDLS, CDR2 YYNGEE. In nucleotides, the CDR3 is TGTGCCAGCAGCACAACTGGAGGTTTGGACGAGCAGTACTTC. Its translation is CASSTTGGLDEQYF.

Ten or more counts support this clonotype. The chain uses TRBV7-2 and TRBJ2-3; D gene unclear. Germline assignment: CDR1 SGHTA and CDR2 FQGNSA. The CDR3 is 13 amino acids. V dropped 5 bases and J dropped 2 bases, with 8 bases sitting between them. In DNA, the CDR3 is TGTGCCAGCAGCCAACCCCCCACAGATACGCAGTATTTT. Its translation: CASSQPPTDTQYF.

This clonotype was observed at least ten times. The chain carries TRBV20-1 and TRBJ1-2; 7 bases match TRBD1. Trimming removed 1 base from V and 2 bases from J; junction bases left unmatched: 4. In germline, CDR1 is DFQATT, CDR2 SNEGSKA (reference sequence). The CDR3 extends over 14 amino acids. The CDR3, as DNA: TGCAGTGCTAGAGGGGAGACAGGGAACTATGGCTACACCTTC. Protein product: CSARGETGNYGYTF.

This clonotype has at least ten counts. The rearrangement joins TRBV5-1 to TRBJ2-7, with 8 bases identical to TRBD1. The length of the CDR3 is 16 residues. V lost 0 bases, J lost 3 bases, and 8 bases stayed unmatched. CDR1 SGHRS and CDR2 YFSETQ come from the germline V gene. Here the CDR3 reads CASSLATTGVFYEQYF. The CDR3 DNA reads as TGCGCCAGCAGCTTGGCTACGACAGGGGTGTTCTACGAGCAGTACTTC.

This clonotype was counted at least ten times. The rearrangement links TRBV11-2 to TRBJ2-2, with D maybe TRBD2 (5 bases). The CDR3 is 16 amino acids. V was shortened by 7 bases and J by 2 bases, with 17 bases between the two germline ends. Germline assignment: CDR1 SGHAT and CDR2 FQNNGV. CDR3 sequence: CASTNKPGLNTGELFF. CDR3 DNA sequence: TGTGCCAGCACCAATAAGCCCGGACTTAACACCGGGGAGCTGTTTTTT.

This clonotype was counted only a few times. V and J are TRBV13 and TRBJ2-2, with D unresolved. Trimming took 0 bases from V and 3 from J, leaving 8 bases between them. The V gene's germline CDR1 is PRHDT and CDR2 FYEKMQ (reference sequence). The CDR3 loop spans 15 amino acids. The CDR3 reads CASSLGQADTGELFF. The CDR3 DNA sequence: TGTGCCAGCAGCTTAGGCCAGGCGGACACCGGGGAGCTGTTTTTT.

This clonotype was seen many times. CDR3 residues: CASAGTASYEQYF. In DNA, the CDR3 is TGCGCCAGCGCCGGGACAGCGTCCTACGAGCAGTACTTC. The rearrangement links TRBV5-1 to TRBJ2-7; 7 bases fit TRBD1. The J segment lost 1 base and the V segment lost 7 bases, leaving 5 bases of the junction unmatched. There are 13 residues in the CDR3. The germline V gene has CDR1 SGHRS and CDR2 YFSETQ.

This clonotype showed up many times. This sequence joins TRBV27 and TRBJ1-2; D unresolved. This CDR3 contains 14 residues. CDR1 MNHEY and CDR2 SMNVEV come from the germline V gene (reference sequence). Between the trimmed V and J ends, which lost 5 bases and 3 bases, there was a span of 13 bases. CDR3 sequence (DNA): TGTGCCAGCAGTCCGGATCAGGAATACTATGGCTACACCTTC. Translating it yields CASSPDQEYYGYTF.

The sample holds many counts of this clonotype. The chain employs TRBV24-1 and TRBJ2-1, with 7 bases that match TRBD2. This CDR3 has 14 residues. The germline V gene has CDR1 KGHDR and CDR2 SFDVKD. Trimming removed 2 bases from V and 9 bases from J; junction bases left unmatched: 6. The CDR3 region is CATSDSGGTGEQFF. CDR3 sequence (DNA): TGTGCCACCAGTGATTCCGGGGGGACTGGTGAGCAGTTCTTC.